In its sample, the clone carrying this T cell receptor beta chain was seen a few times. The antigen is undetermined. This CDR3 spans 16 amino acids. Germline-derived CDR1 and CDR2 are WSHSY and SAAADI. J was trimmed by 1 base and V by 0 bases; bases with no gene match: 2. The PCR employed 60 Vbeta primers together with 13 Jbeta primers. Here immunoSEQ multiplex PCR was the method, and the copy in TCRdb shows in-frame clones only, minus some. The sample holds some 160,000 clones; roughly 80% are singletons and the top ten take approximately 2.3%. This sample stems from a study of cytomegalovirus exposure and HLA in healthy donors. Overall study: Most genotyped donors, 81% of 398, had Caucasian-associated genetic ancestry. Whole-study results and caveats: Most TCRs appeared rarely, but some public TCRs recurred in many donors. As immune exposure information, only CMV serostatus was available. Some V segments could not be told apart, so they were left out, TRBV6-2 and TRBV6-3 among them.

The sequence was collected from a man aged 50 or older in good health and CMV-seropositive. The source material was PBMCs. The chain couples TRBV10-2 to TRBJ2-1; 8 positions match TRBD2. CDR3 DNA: TGCGCCAGCAGTGAGTCCGGGGGGGCGTCCTACAATGAGCAGTTCTTC. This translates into CASSESGGASYNEQFF.